One and the same sample provided the 15 T cell receptor beta chains below, sequenced in a study of blood T cells in healthy people across ages. Then a second PCR, running roughly 6 to 11 cycles, was carried out with a sample-barcoded 5' primer and a J-beta primer mix. TCRdb recomputed calls from the 5' RACE reads with MiXCR, one row per CDR3 protein. The sample contains 700,000 to 900,000 distinct CDR3 sequences, roughly 25% of which appear only once. The same data also went into a second study, on T cells of mothers and their children.

Sequencing was carried out using blood. The receptors shown here come from a boy between 10 and 17 years old in good health.

Details on this clonotype: This likely comes from a read error, as the CDR3 has no conserved phenylalanine or tryptophan at its end. This chain joins TRBV12-3 or TRBV12-4 and TRBJ2-3; D remains unclear. CDR3 size: 11 residues. Trimming left V 5 bases short and J 5 bases short, with 5 bases between. CDR3 bases: TGTGCCAGCAGTAAGGGAGATACGCAGTATTCT. Amino acid sequence: CASSKGDTQYS.

This clonotype has a single count. The limits of the CDR3 on the DNA are not certain, so only TCRdb's listed CDR3 is given. J is TRBJ1-2 and V is TRBV12-1. TRBV12-1 is a listed pseudogene. With termini counted, the CDR3 has 14 amino acids. The CDR3 reads CASSFAQGNYGYTF.

The chain carries TRBV27 and TRBJ1-2, with 8 bases fitting TRBD1. There are 14 residues in the CDR3. Germline trimming cut 5 bases from V and 6 bases from J; bases unmatched to any gene: 8. Germline V gene data show CDR1 as MNHEY and CDR2 as SMNVEV (reference sequence). The CDR3 loop reads CASSRAETGDGYTF. The CDR3, as DNA: TGTGCCAGCAGTCGTGCCGAGACAGGGGATGGCTACACCTTC.

With regard to this clonotype: At one end, the junction sequence differs from germline, possibly due to a read error. The rearrangement joins TRBV3-1 to TRBJ1-3; D ambiguous. The CDR3 is made up of 14 amino acids. The germline V gene has CDR1 LGHDT and CDR2 YNNKEL (reference sequence). Written as DNA, the CDR3 is TGTGCCAGCAACCAAACGGGGTCTGGAAACACCATATATTTT. It codes for CASNQTGSGNTIYF. Together with reference TRBV3-1 and TRBJ1-3, the CDR3 gives the full variable domain: DTAVSQTPKYLVTQMGNDKSIKCEQNLGHDTMYWYKQDSKKFLKIMFSYNNKELIINETVPNRFSPKSPDKAHLNLHINSLELGDSAVYFCASNQTGSGNTIYFGEGSWLTVV.

There are a few counts of this clonotype. The J gene is TRBJ2-5, the V gene TRBV3-1; 7 positions agree with TRBD2. Germline trimming cut 4 bases from V and 9 bases from J; bases unmatched to any gene: 5. This CDR3 is 12 amino acids long. CDR1 is LGHDT, CDR2 YNNKEL, per germline (reference sequence). CDR3 region: CASSPGTKAQYF. The CDR3 coding sequence is TGTGCCAGCAGCCCCGGGACTAAGGCCCAGTACTTC.

This clonotype was seen a few times. V is TRBV9 and J is TRBJ2-1, with TRBD2 identical over 11 bases. CDR3 length: 16 residues. V dropped 0 bases and J dropped 4; count of bases not matched to a gene: 3. The V gene's germline CDR1 is SGDLS and CDR2 YYNGEE. The CDR3 loop reads CASSVELAGDYNEQFF. The CDR3 DNA is TGTGCCAGCAGCGTAGAACTAGCGGGGGATTACAATGAGCAGTTCTTC.

V and J are TRBV7-2 and TRBJ2-7, with a weak D call TRBD2 (5 bases). The germline gives CDR1 SGHTA, CDR2 FQGNSA. The CDR3 is 15 amino acids. The ends were cut back, 3 bases at V and 1 base at J, with 13 bases in the middle. The CDR3 region is CASSFRGQYSYEQYF. The CDR3 region has the DNA TGTGCCAGCAGCTTTCGAGGGCAGTATTCCTACGAGCAGTACTTC. Full variable domain (rest looked up from reference TRBV7-2 and TRBJ2-7): GAGVSQSPSNKVTEKGKDVELRCDPISGHTALYWYRQSLGQGLEFLIYFQGNSAPDKSGLPSDRFSAERTGGSVSTLTIQRTQQEDSAVYLCASSFRGQYSYEQYFGPGTRLTVT.

The CDR3 spells CASSLLASSISYEQYF. CDR3 sequence (DNA): TGTGCCAGCAGTTTGCTTGCGTCTTCCATCTCCTACGAGCAGTACTTC. The J gene is TRBJ2-7, the V gene TRBV6-5; D unresolved. This CDR3 has 16 residues. Germline V lookup: CDR1 MNHEY, CDR2 SVGAGI. V was trimmed by 4 bases and J by 0 bases, leaving 16 bases between them.

The rearrangement links TRBV12-3 or TRBV12-4 to TRBJ2-7; 7 bases align to TRBD2. CDR3 size: 14 residues. With V trimmed by 5 bases and J by 2 bases, 6 bases remained unmatched. The CDR3 DNA is TGTGCCAGCAGTGACGGGACTATGACCTACGAGCAGTACTTC. It yields the protein CASSDGTMTYEQYF.

The chain recombines TRBV11-2 with TRBJ1-4; no clear D. Germline assignment: CDR1 SGHAT and CDR2 FQNNGV. Trimming took 3 bases from V and 9 from J, leaving 5 bases between them. The CDR3 has 11 amino acids. The CDR3 nucleotides read TGTGCCAGCAGCTTCGCCCAAAAACTGTTTTTT. It translates to CASSFAQKLFF.

This chain connects TRBV29-1 to TRBJ1-2; TRBD1 aligns across 9 bases. The J segment lost 5 bases and the V segment lost 7 bases, leaving 11 bases of the junction unmatched. The germline V gene encodes CDR1 SQVTM and CDR2 ANQGSEA. The CDR3 totals 14 residues. The CDR3 protein is CSAETGGAGYGYTF. CDR3 sequence (DNA): TGCAGCGCGGAAACAGGGGGCGCGGGGTATGGCTACACCTTC.

The V gene is TRBV5-6, the J gene TRBJ1-1; 9 nucleotides line up with TRBD1. The germline gives CDR1 SGHDT, CDR2 YYEEEE. This CDR3 is 16 amino acids long. The trim removed 4 bases at V and 7 bases at J, leaving 14 bases unmatched. CDR3: CASSVPGQGSWNEAFF. CDR3 DNA: TGTGCCAGCAGCGTTCCGGGACAGGGAAGTTGGAATGAAGCTTTCTTT.

This sequence joins TRBV4-1 and TRBJ2-7, with 10 bases aligning to TRBD1. Unmatched junction bases numbered 8, after V lost 4 bases and J lost 2 bases. Germline V lookup: CDR1 MGHRA, CDR2 YSYEKL. This CDR3 comprises 16 residues. In DNA form, the CDR3 reads TGCGCCAGCAGCCCAACGGGGACAGGGGTGACCTACGAGCAGTACTTC. The encoded protein is CASSPTGTGVTYEQYF.

This chain connects TRBV20-1 to TRBJ1-2, with no clear D. V shed 0 bases and J shed 4 bases, with 9 bases lying between them. The CDR3 is made up of 13 amino acids. Germline CDR1 and CDR2: DFQATT and SNEGSKA (reference sequence). In DNA, the CDR3 is TGCAGTGCTAGAGAAGACCCTATCTATGGCTACACCTTC. The encoded protein is CSAREDPIYGYTF.

This chain connects TRBV6-5 to TRBJ2-5; D is unclear. The tail of the sequence fits TRBJ2-7 better, so the J call may be wrong. Germline assignment: CDR1 MNHEY and CDR2 SVGAGI. The CDR3 is made up of 16 amino acids. CDR3 residues: CASSYSRPHAGYEQYF. The DNA for the CDR3 is TGTGCCAGCAGTTACTCGAGGCCGCATGCCGGCTACGAGCAGTACTTC.